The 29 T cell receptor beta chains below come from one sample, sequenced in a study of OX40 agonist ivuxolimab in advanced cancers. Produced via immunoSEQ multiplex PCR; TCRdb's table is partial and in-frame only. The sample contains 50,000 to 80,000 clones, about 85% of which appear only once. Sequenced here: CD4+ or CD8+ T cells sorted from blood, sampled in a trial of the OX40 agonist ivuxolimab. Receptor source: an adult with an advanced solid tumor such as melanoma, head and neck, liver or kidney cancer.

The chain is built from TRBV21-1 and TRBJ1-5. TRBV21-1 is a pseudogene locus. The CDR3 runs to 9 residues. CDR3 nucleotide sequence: TGTGCAGGCCGGTTACCCCAGCATTTT. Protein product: CAGRLPQHF.

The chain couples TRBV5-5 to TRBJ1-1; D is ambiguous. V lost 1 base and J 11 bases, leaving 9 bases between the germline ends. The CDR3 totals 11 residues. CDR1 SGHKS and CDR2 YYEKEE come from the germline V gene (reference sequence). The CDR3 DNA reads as TGTGCCAGCAGCTTGATGGGTTGGGCTTTCTTT. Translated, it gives CASSLMGWAFF. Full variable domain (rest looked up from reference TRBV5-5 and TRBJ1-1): DAGVTQSPTHLIKTRGQQVTLRCSPISGHKSVSWYQQVLGQGPQFIFQYYEKEERGRGNFPDRFSARQFPNYSSELNVNALLLGDSALYLCASSLMGWAFFGQGTRLTVV.

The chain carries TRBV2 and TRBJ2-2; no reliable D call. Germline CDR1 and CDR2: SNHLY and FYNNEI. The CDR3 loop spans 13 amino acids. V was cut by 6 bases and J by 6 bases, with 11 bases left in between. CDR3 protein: CASSLKGPGELFF. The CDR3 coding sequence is TGTGCCAGCAGCCTAAAGGGCCCCGGGGAGCTGTTTTTT. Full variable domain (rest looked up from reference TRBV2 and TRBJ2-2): EPEVTQTPSHQVTQMGQEVILRCVPISNHLYFYWYRQILGQKVEFLVSFYNNEISEKSEIFDDQFSVERPDGSNFTLKIRSTKLEDSAMYFCASSLKGPGELFFGEGSRLTVL.

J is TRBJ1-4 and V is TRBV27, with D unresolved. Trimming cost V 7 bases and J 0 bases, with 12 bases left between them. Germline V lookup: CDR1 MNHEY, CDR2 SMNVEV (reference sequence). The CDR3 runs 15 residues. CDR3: CASIDTPATNEKLFF. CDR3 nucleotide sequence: TGTGCCAGCATCGACACCCCTGCAACTAATGAAAAACTGTTTTTT. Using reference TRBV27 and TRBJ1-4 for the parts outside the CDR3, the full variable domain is EAQVTQNPRYLITVTGKKLTVTCSQNMNHEYMSWYRQDPGLGLRQIYYSMNVEVTDKGDVPEGYKVSRKEKRNFPLILESPSPNQTSLYFCASIDTPATNEKLFFGSGTQLSVL.

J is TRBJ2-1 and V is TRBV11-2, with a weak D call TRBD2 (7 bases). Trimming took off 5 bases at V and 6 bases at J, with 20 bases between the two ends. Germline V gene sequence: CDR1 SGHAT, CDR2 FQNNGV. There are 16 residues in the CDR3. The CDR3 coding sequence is TGTGCCAGCAGCCTACGGGGGGCGATAGCAGGCAATGAGCAGTTCTTC. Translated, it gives CASSLRGAIAGNEQFF.

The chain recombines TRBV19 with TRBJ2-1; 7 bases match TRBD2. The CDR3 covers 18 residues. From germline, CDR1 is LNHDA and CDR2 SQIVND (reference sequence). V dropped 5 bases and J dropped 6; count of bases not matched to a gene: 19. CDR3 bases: TGTGCCAGTAGTTACGGGACTGTAGGGAGGGCCATAGTCAATGAGCAGTTCTTC. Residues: CASSYGTVGRAIVNEQFF.

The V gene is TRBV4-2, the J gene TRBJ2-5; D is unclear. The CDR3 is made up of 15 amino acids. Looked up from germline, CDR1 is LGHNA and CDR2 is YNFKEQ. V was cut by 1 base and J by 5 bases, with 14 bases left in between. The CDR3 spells CASSQASTARETQYF. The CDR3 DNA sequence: TGTGCCAGCAGCCAAGCTTCCACGGCTCGGGAGACCCAGTACTTC.

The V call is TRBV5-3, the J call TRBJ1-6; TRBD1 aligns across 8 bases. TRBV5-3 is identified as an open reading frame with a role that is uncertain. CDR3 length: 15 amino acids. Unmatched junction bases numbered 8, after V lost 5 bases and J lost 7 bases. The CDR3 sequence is CARRHSRGRNSPLHF. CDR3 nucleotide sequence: TGTGCCAGAAGACACTCCAGGGGGCGGAATTCACCCCTCCACTTT.

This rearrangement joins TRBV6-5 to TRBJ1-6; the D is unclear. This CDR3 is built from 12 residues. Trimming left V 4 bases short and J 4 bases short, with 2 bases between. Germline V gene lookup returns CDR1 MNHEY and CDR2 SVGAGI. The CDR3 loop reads CASSSYNSPLHF. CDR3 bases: TGTGCCAGCAGTTCTTATAATTCACCCCTCCACTTT.

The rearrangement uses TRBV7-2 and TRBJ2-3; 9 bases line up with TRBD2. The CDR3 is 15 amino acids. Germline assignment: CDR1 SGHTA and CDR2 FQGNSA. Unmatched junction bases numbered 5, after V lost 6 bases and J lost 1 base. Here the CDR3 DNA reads TGTGCCAGCAGTCCCCAGCGGGGGGGCACAGATACGCAGTATTTT. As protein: CASSPQRGGTDTQYF. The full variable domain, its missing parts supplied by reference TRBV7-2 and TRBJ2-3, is GAGVSQSPSNKVTEKGKDVELRCDPISGHTALYWYRQSLGQGLEFLIYFQGNSAPDKSGLPSDRFSAERTGGSVSTLTIQRTQQEDSAVYLCASSPQRGGTDTQYFGPGTRLTVL.

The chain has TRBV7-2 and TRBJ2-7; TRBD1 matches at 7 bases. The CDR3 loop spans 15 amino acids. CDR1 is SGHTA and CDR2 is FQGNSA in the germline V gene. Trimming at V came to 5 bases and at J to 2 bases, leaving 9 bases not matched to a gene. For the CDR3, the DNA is TGTGCCAGCAGCCCCAGACAGGGAAATCCCTACGAGCAGTACTTC. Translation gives CASSPRQGNPYEQYF.

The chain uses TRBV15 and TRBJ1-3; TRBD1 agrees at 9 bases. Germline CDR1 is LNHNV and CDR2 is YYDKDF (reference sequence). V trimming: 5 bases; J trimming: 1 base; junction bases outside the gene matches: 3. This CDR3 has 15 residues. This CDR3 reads CATSQTGGSGNTIYF. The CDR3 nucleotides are TGTGCCACCAGCCAGACAGGGGGTTCTGGAAACACCATATATTTT.

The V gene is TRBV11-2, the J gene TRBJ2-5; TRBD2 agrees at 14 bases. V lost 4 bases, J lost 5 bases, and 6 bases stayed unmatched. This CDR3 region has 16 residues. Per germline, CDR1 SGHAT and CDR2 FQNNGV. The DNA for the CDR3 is TGTGCCAGCAGCTCGTGGACTAGCGGGGGGACGGAGACCCAGTACTTC. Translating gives CASSSWTSGGTETQYF.

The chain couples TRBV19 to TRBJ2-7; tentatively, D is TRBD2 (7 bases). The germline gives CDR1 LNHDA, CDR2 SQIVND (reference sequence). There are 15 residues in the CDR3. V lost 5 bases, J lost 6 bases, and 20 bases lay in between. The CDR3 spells CASSFRGGGGSEQYF. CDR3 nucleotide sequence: TGTGCCAGTAGTTTCAGAGGGGGGGGAGGATCCGAGCAGTACTTC.

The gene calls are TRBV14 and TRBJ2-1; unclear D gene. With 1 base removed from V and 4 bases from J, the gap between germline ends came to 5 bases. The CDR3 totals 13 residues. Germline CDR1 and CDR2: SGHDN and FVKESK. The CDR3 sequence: CASSQGPYNEQFF. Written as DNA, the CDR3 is TGTGCCAGCAGCCAAGGACCTTACAATGAGCAGTTCTTC.

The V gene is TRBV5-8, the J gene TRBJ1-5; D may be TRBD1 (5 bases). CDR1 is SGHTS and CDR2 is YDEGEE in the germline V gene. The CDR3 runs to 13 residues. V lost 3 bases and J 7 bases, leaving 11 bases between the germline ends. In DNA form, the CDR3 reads TGTGCCAGCAGCTACAGTGGGGGACAGCCCCAGCATTTT. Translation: CASSYSGGQPQHF.

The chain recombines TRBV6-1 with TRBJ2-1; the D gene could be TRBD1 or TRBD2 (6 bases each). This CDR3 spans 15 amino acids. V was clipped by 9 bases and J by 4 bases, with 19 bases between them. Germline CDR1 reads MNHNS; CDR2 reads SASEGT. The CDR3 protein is CARGGLGGVYNEQFF. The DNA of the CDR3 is TGTGCCAGGGGGGGCTTAGGAGGGGTTTACAATGAGCAGTTCTTC.

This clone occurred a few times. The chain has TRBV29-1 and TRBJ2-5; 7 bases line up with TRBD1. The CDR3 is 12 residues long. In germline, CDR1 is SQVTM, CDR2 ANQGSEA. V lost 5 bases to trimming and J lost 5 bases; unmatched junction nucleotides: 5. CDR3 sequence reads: CSVQGGSETQYF. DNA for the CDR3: TGCAGCGTTCAAGGGGGCTCGGAGACCCAGTACTTC.

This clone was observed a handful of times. CDR3 nucleotides: TGTGCCAGCAGTCCGGATAACTATGGCTACACCTTC. Translation: CASSPDNYGYTF. V and J are TRBV6-6 and TRBJ1-2; D unresolved. This CDR3 is 12 amino acids long. The V gene lost 5 bases and the J gene lost 1 base, with 5 bases spanning the gap. Per the germline V gene, CDR1 is MNHNY and CDR2 is SVGAGI (reference sequence).

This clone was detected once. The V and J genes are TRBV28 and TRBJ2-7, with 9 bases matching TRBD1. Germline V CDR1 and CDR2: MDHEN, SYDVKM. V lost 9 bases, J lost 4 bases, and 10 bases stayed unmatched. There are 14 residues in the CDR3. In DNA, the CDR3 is TGTGCCAGTTCCGTCGGCGGACAGGGGTACGAGCAGTACTTC. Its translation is CASSVGGQGYEQYF.

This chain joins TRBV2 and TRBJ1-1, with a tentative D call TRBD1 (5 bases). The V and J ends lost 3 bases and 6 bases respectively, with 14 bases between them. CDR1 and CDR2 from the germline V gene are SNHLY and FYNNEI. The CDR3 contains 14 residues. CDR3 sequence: CASSDLTEGPEAFF. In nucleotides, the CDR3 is TGTGCCAGCAGTGACCTAACGGAGGGGCCTGAAGCTTTCTTT.

The CDR3, as DNA: TGTGCCAGTAGTTTAATCGTCACAGATACGCAGTATTTT. Its translation is CASSLIVTDTQYF. The V call is TRBV19, the J call TRBJ2-3; unclear D gene. Germline-derived CDR1 and CDR2 are LNHDA and SQIVND (reference sequence). V was trimmed by 5 bases and J by 2 bases, leaving 8 bases between them. The CDR3 is 13 amino acids.

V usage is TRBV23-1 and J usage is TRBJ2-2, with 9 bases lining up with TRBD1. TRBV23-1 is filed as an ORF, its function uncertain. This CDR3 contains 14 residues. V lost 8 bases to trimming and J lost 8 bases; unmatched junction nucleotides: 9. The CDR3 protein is CASGLYRGQGELFF. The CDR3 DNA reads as TGCGCCAGCGGCCTTTACAGGGGGCAGGGGGAGCTGTTTTTT.

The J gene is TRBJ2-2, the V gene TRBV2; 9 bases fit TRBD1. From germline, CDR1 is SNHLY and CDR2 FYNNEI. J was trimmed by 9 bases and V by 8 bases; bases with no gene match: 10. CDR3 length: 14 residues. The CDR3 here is CASVPGQGHRELFF. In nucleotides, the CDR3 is TGTGCCAGCGTACCGGGACAGGGTCACCGGGAGCTGTTTTTT.

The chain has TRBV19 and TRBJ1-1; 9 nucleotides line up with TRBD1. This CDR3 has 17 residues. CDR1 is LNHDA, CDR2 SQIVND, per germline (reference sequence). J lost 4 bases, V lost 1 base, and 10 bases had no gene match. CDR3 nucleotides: TGTGCCAGTAGTATAGCTCCGGGACAGGGTTCGGGCACTGAAGCTTTCTTT. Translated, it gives CASSIAPGQGSGTEAFF. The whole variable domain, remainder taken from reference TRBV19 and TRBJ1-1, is DGGITQSPKYLFRKEGQNVTLSCEQNLNHDAMYWYRQDPGQGLRLIYYSQIVNDFQKGDIAEGYSVSREKKESFPLTVTSAQKNPTAFYLCASSIAPGQGSGTEAFFGQGTRLTVV.

The CDR3 spells CASSRRQATYGYTF. DNA of the CDR3: TGTGCCAGCAGCCGACGGCAGGCCACATATGGCTACACCTTC. This sequence joins TRBV6-5 and TRBJ1-2, with D hard to call. Trimming cost V 6 bases and J 5 bases, with 16 bases left between them. The CDR3 spans 14 residues. Germline CDR1 MNHEY, CDR2 SVGAGI.

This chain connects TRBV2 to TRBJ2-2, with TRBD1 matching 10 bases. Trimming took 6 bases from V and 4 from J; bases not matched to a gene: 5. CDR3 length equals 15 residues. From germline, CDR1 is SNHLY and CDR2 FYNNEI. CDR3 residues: CASRKDRGFTGELFF. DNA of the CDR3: TGTGCCAGCAGGAAGGACAGGGGGTTCACCGGGGAGCTGTTTTTT. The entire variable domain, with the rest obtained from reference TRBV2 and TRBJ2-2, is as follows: EPEVTQTPSHQVTQMGQEVILRCVPISNHLYFYWYRQILGQKVEFLVSFYNNEISEKSEIFDDQFSVERPDGSNFTLKIRSTKLEDSAMYFCASRKDRGFTGELFFGEGSRLTVL.

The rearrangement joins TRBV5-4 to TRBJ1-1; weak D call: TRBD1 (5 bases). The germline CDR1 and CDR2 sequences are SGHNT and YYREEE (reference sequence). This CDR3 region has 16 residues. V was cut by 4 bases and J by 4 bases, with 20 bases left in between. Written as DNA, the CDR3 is TGTGCCAGCAGCCCTGCACAGGCACGCGGTGGCACTGAAGCTTTCTTT. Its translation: CASSPAQARGGTEAFF.

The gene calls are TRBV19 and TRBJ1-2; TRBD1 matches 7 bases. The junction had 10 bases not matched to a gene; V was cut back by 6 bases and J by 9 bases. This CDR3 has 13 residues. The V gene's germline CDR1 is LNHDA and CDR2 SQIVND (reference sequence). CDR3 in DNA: TGTGCCAGTAGCCCCGACAGGGTCTCCCGCTACACCTTC. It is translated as CASSPDRVSRYTF.